These 2 T cell receptor beta chains came from one sample sequenced in a study of control samples from healthy donors and cancer patients. This table comes from immunoSEQ multiplex PCR, and its TCRdb copy is limited to in-frame clones, with some not included. Altogether about 54,000 clones are present, 95% to 96% being singletons, with the ten largest covering roughly 1.8%. Material for sequencing was blood. These receptors were collected from a woman in her 30s in good health.

The rearrangement links TRBV2 to TRBJ1-5; D remains unclear. The CDR3 is 13 residues long. Germline CDR1 is SNHLY and CDR2 is FYNNEI. V lost 5 bases, J lost 9 bases, and 14 bases lay in between. CDR3 bases: TGTGCCAGCAGTTCCCAGGTAAATAGGCCCCAGCATTTT. Translation gives CASSSQVNRPQHF.

The chain has TRBV28 and TRBJ1-1; no clear D. CDR1 is MDHEN and CDR2 is SYDVKM in the germline V gene. There are 14 residues in the CDR3. The V end was cut by 5 bases, the J end by 1 base, with 11 bases between. This CDR3 is CASSQRYSNTEAFF. DNA of the CDR3: TGTGCCAGCAGTCAACGATATTCGAACACTGAAGCTTTCTTT.